The subject of this entry is one T cell receptor beta chain. With random hexamers, reverse transcription was performed on about 0.5 to 1 ug of RNA. Across 54 Vbeta and 13 Jbeta, immunoSEQ multiplex PCR amplified TCR beta CDR3. TCRdb reanalysed the immunoSEQ multiplex PCR reads using MiXCR and keeps one entry per CDR3 protein. The sample has hundreds of thousands of distinct CDR3 sequences; more than 70% are singletons. The sample belongs to a study of CD8 T cells in Susac syndrome. The authors carried out high-throughput sequencing of TCR beta. They applied it to CD8+ and CD4+ T cells obtained from blood. The multiple sclerosis control group comprised treatment-naive patients with stable or active relapsing-remitting disease. The authors negatively isolated CD8+ and CD4+ T cells and FACS-enriched TEMRA cells. V was pared by 3 bases and J by 6 bases, with 11 bases between. The CDR3 is 13 amino acids. Germline CDR1 MNHEY, CDR2 SMNVEV (reference sequence).

This chain connects TRBV27 to TRBJ1-2, with a tentative D call TRBD1 (5 bases). The specimen sequenced was CD8+ T cells from PBMCs. This sequence originates from a human donor with multiple sclerosis. CDR3 in amino acids: CASSFEGLNGYTF. The CDR3 nucleotides are TGTGCCAGCAGTTTTGAGGGGTTGAATGGCTACACCTTC.